These 11 T cell receptor beta chains share one sample of origin, sequenced in a study of T-cell memory formation after mild COVID-19. One entry per CDR3 protein results from TCRdb running MiXCR on the 5' RACE reads. Of roughly 200,000 distinct CDR3 sequences in the sample, roughly 17% were seen once. The source material was PBMCs or a T cell subset sorted from them (not recorded which). Source of these receptors: an adult woman who had mild COVID-19 (a few samples of this study predate the infection). Cell type and time point are not known.

The rearrangement joins TRBV5-1 to TRBJ2-1; 9 nucleotides align to TRBD2. The V gene end was trimmed by 2 bases and the J gene end by 3 bases; junction bases not matched to a gene: 6. Germline CDR1 SGHRS, CDR2 YFSETQ. The CDR3 extends over 16 amino acids. CDR3: CASSFNPSGDYNEQFF. The CDR3 coding sequence is TGCGCCAGCAGCTTTAATCCTAGCGGGGACTACAATGAGCAGTTCTTC. Together with reference TRBV5-1 and TRBJ2-1, the CDR3 gives the full variable domain: KAGVTQTPRYLIKTRGQQVTLSCSPISGHRSVSWYQQTPGQGLQFLFEYFSETQRNKGNFPGRFSGRQFSNSRSEMNVSTLELGDSALYLCASSFNPSGDYNEQFFGPGTRLTVL.

The rearrangement links TRBV7-2 to TRBJ2-5; 9 bases agree with TRBD2. CDR1 and CDR2 (germline): SGHTA, FQGNSA. The J segment lost 5 bases and the V segment lost 3 bases, leaving 4 bases of the junction unmatched. The CDR3 runs 14 residues. CDR3: CASSFSGSRETQYF. CDR3 nucleotides: TGTGCCAGCAGCTTTAGCGGGAGCCGGGAGACCCAGTACTTC.

The chain is built from TRBV7-8 and TRBJ1-2; D is perhaps TRBD1 (5 bases). V was shortened by 5 bases and J by 3 bases, with 16 bases between the two germline ends. The CDR3 totals 15 residues. Germline assignment: CDR1 SGHVS and CDR2 FQNEAQ. This chain's CDR3 is CASSPRAGTDYGYTF. The CDR3 DNA reads as TGTGCCAGCAGCCCCCGAGCCGGGACGGACTATGGCTACACCTTC.

The chain carries TRBV5-4 and TRBJ2-1; 10 nucleotides agree with TRBD2. Germline loops: CDR1 SGHNT, CDR2 YYREEE (reference sequence). J was trimmed by 7 bases and V by 0 bases; bases with no gene match: 4. The CDR3 totals 15 residues. CDR3 residues: CASSLDSGRSNEQFF. CDR3 coding DNA: TGTGCCAGCAGCTTGGATAGCGGGAGGAGTAATGAGCAGTTCTTC.

This clonotype was found a few times. The rearrangement uses TRBV12-3 or TRBV12-4 and TRBJ1-5; D remains unclear. CDR3 length: 15 amino acids. The V end lost 6 bases, the J end lost 0 bases, and 12 bases lay between the germline ends. This CDR3 is CASSGEGISNQPQHF. CDR3 DNA sequence: TGTGCCAGCAGCGGAGAGGGTATTAGCAATCAGCCCCAGCATTTT.

This clonotype turned up a few times. V and J are TRBV4-2 and TRBJ2-3; perhaps TRBD1 as D (5 bases). V was pared by 4 bases and J by 6 bases, with 14 bases between. Germline loops: CDR1 LGHNA, CDR2 YNFKEQ. CDR3 length: 14 amino acids. The CDR3 DNA reads TGTGCCAGCAGCCCCCGGACAAGTGGTGATACGCAGTATTTT. Translated, it gives CASSPRTSGDTQYF.

This clonotype was observed a handful of times. V and J are TRBV7-9 and TRBJ2-1, with D tentatively TRBD1 (5 bases). With 0 bases removed from V and 6 bases from J, the gap between germline ends came to 9 bases. The length of the CDR3 is 14 residues. In germline, CDR1 is SEHNR, CDR2 FQNEAQ (reference sequence). The CDR3: CASSLAGASNEQFF. In DNA, the CDR3 is TGTGCCAGCAGCTTAGCTGGGGCGAGCAATGAGCAGTTCTTC.

This clonotype was seen only a few times. This chain connects TRBV6-4 to TRBJ2-1, with 8 bases matching TRBD2. This CDR3 spans 13 amino acids. Germline V gene sequence: CDR1 MRHNA, CDR2 SNTAGT. Losses at the gene ends were 0 bases for V and 10 bases for J; bases not matched to a gene: 2. CDR3 sequence: CASSDSIAGEQFF. CDR3 bases: TGTGCCAGCAGTGACTCGATAGCGGGAGAGCAGTTCTTC.

This clonotype was counted many times. J is TRBJ2-1 and V is TRBV5-6, with 8 bases matching TRBD2. The CDR3 is made up of 14 amino acids. Germline values: CDR1 SGHDT, CDR2 YYEEEE. Trimming at V came to 3 bases and at J to 6 bases, leaving 5 bases not matched to a gene. The CDR3 coding sequence is TGTGCCAGCAGCTCTTCCGGGACTAGCAATGAGCAGTTCTTC. Translating gives CASSSSGTSNEQFF.

This clonotype was detected a few times. This chain connects TRBV24-1 to TRBJ2-1, with D tentatively TRBD1 (5 bases). Germline V gene data show CDR1 as KGHDR and CDR2 as SFDVKD. This CDR3 comprises 16 residues. V lost 5 bases and J 2 bases, leaving 15 bases between the germline ends. CDR3 protein: CATSAHRRSAYNEQFF. In DNA form, the CDR3 reads TGTGCCACCAGTGCTCACAGGAGATCGGCCTACAATGAGCAGTTCTTC.

The V call is TRBV12-3 or TRBV12-4, the J call TRBJ2-3; no reliable D call. Deletions cut 4 bases from V and 5 bases from J, with 7 bases between. The CDR3 consists of 12 residues. CDR3 DNA sequence: TGTGCCAGCAGTTGGACCAAAGATACGCAGTATTTT. Residues: CASSWTKDTQYF.